This T cell receptor (beta chain) was recorded in a study of shared clonotypes between healthy human individuals. Study-level information: Two women and a few men aged 18 to 49 served as donors.

Study outcomes and limitations: The genetic and exposure-history diversity represented was limited by few donors.

V was cut by 4 bases and J by 7 bases, with 14 bases left in between. CDR3 length equals 14 residues. Per germline, CDR1 MGHRA and CDR2 YSYEKL. Note on this clone: Its target is not known.

Positive CCR7 selection of CD45RO-negative cells yielded the naive CD8 cells, and terminally differentiated effector memory CD45RA+ cells were excluded. Using immunoSEQ multiplex PCR, the repertoire was profiled, and TCRdb retains in-frame clones only, with some absent. The sample includes some 2.1 million clones, about 95% seen only once; the top ten take 0.9% to 1.4%. The TCR was taken from a man younger than 30 in good health. The sequencing input was naive CD8+ T cells sorted from blood. The V call is TRBV4-1, the J call TRBJ1-5; the D is unclear. Here the CDR3 reads CASSLASGGQPQHF. Written as DNA, the CDR3 is TGCGCCAGCAGCCTAGCATCCGGTGGGCAGCCCCAGCATTTT.